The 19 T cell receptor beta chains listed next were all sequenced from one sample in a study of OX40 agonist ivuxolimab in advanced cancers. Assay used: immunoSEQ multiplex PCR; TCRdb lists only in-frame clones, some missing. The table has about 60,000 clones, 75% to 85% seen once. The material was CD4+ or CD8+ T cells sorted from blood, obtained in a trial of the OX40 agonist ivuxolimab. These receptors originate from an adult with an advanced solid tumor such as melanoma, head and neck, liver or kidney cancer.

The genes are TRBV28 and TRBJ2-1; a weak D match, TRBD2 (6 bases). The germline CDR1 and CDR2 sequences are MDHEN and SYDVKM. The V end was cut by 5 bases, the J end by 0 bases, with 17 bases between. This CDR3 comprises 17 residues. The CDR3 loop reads CASSTIADISSYNEQFF. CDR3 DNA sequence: TGTGCCAGCAGTACAATAGCGGATATTAGCTCCTACAATGAGCAGTTCTTC.

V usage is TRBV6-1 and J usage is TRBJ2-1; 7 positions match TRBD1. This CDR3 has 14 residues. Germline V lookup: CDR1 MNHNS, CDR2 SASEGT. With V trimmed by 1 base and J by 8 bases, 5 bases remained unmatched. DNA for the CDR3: TGTGCCAGCAGTGAAGTCGGACAGGTGGATGAGCAGTTCTTC. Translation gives CASSEVGQVDEQFF.

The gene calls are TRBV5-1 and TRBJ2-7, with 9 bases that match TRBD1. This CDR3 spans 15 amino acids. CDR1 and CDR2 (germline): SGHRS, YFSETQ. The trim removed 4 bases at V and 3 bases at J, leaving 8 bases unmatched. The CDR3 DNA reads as TGCGCCAGCAGCGGGGGGACAGGGAGATTCTACGAGCAGTACTTC. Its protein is CASSGGTGRFYEQYF.

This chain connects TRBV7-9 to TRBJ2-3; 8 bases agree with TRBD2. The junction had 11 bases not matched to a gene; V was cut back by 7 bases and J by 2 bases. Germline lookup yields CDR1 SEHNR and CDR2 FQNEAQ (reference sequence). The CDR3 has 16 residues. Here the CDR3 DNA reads TGTGCCAGCATCCGCGGGCTAGCGGGTACCACAGATACGCAGTATTTT. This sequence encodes CASIRGLAGTTDTQYF.

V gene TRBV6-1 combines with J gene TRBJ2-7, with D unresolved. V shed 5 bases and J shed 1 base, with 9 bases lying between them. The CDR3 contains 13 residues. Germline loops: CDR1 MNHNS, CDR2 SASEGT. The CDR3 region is CASSWVTSYEQYF. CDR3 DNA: TGTGCCAGCAGTTGGGTGACATCCTACGAGCAGTACTTC.

The CDR3 DNA reads as TGTGCCAGCAGTCGGGACAGGGGAGAGACCCAGTACTTC. This translates into CASSRDRGETQYF. J is TRBJ2-5 and V is TRBV6-5, with TRBD1 matching over 10 bases. In germline, CDR1 is MNHEY, CDR2 SVGAGI. The CDR3 covers 13 residues. V lost 5 bases, J lost 4 bases, and 1 base stayed unmatched.

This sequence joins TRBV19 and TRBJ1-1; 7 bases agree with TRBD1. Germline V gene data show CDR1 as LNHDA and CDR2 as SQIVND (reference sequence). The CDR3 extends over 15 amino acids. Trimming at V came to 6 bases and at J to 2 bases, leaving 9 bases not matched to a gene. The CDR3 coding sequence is TGTGCCAGTAGCCGACCCGGGACAGTCAACACTGAAGCTTTCTTT. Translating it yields CASSRPGTVNTEAFF.

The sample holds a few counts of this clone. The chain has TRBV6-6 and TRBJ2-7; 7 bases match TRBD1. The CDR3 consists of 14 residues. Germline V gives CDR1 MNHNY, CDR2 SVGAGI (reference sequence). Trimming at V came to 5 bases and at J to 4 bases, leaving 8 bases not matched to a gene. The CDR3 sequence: CASSDARTGYEQYF. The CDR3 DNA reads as TGTGCCAGCAGTGATGCGAGGACAGGTTACGAGCAGTACTTC.

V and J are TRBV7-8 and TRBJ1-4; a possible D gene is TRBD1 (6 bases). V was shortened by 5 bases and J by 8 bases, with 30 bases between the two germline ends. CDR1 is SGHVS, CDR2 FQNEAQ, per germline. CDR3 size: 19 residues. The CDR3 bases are TGTGCCAGCAGCCCGCGGTTGAGGGGTGTCAGGGGATGGTGGGAAAAACTGTTTTTT. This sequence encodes CASSPRLRGVRGWWEKLFF.

CDR3 region: CASSPGLGESLEQYF. The CDR3 DNA reads TGTGCCAGCAGTCCAGGGTTGGGGGAGAGTCTCGAGCAGTACTTC. The chain links TRBV7-6 to TRBJ2-7; possibly TRBD1 or TRBD2 for D (5 bases each). CDR3 size: 15 residues. With 6 bases removed from V and 6 bases from J, the gap between germline ends came to 21 bases. Germline loops: CDR1 SGHVS, CDR2 FNYEAQ. The full variable domain, with the rest looked up from reference TRBV7-6 and TRBJ2-7, is GAGVSQSPRYKVTKRGQDVALRCDPISGHVSLYWYRQALGQGPEFLTYFNYEAQQDKSGLPNDRFSAERPEGSISTLTIQRTEQRDSAMYRCASSPGLGESLEQYFGPGTRLTVT.

CDR3 in DNA: TGTGCCAGCAGCTTGGGCCGACCGGGGGAGACCCAGTACTTC. As protein: CASSLGRPGETQYF. The J gene is TRBJ2-5, the V gene TRBV11-3; possibly TRBD2 for D (5 bases). CDR1 is SGHNT, CDR2 YENEEA, per germline. CDR3 length: 14 residues. V gave up 3 bases and J gave up 5 bases, with 13 bases separating them.

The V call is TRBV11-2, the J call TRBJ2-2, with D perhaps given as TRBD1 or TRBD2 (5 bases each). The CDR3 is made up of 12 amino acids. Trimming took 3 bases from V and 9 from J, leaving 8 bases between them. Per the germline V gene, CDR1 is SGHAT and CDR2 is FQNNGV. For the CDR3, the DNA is TGTGCCAGCAGCTTGAGGGGCCGGGAGCTGTTTTTT. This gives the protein CASSLRGRELFF. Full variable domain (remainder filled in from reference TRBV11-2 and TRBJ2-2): EAGVAQSPRYKIIEKRQSVAFWCNPISGHATLYWYQQILGQGPKLLIQFQNNGVVDDSQLPKDRFSAERLKGVDSTLKIQPAKLEDSAVYLCASSLRGRELFFGEGSRLTVL.

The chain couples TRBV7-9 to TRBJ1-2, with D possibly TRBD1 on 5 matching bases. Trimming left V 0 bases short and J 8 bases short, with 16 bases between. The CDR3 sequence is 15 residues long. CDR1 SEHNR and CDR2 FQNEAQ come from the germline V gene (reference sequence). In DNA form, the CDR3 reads TGTGCCAGCAGCTTAGCAGGACAAGGTTTAGAGGGCTACACCTTC. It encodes CASSLAGQGLEGYTF.

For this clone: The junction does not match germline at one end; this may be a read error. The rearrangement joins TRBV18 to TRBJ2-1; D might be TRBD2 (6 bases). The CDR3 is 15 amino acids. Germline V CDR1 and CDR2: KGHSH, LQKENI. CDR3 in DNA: TGTGCCAGCTCCCCCGGGACTCAGTCCTCCAATGAGCAGTTCTTC. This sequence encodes CASSPGTQSSNEQFF.

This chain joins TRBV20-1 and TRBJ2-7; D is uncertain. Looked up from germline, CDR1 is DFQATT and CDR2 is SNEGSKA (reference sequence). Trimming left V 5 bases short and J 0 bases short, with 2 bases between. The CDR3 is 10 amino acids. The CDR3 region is CSASSYEQYF. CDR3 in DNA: TGCAGTGCTTCCTCCTACGAGCAGTACTTC.

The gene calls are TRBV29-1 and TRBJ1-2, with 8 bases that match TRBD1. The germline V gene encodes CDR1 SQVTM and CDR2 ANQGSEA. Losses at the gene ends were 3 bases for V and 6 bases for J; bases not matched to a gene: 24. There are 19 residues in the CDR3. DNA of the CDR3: TGCAGCGTTGACCCCCGGACAGGGACAAGGGGGACGCACCGGGATGGCTACACCTTC. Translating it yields CSVDPRTGTRGTHRDGYTF. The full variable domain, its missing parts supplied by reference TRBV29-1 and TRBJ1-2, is SAVISQKPSRDICQRGTSLTIQCQVDSQVTMMFWYRQQPGQSLTLIATANQGSEATYESGFVIDKFPISRPNLTFSTLTVSNMSPEDSSIYLCSVDPRTGTRGTHRDGYTFGSGTRLTVV.

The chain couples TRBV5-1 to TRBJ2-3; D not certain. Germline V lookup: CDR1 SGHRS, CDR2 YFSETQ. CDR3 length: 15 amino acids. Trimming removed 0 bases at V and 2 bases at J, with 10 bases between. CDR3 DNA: TGCGCCAGCAGCTTGGTTTTGGGAAACACAGATACGCAGTATTTT. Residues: CASSLVLGNTDTQYF.

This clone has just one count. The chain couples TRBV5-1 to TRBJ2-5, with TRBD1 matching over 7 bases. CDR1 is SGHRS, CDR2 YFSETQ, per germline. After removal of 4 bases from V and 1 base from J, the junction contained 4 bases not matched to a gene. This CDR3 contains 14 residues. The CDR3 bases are TGCGCCAGCAGCCCCGGGACAGCCCAAGAGACCCAGTACTTC. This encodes CASSPGTAQETQYF.

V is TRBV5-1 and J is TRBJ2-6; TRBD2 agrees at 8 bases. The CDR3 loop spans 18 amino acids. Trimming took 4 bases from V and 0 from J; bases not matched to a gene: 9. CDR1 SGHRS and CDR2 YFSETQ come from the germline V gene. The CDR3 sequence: CASSPKGAGDSGANVLTF. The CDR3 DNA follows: TGCGCCAGCAGCCCGAAGGGAGCGGGAGACTCTGGGGCCAACGTCCTGACTTTC.